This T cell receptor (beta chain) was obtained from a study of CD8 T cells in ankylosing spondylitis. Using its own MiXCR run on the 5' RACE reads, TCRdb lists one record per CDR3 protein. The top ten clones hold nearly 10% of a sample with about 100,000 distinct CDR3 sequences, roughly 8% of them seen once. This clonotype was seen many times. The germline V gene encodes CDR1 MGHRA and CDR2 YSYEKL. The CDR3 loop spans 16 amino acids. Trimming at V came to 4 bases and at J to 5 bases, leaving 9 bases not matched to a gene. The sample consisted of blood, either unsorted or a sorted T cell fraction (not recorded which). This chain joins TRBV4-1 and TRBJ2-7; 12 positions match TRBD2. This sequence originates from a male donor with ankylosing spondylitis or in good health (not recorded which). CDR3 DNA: TGCGCCAGCAGCCGTCCAGGACTAGCGGGATCCAACGAGCAGTACTTC. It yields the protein CASSRPGLAGSNEQYF.